This T cell receptor (beta chain) appears in the sequencing data of a study of blood T cell repertoires in COVID-19. Study details: Samples taken during acute and convalescent COVID-19 were collected in the United States, Italy and Spain. Nucleic acid was either cDNA or gDNA, and it came from T cells, B-cell-depleted T cells, or PBMCs.

CDR3 size: 16 residues. Germline CDR1 and CDR2: LGHNA and YNFKEQ. J lost 9 bases, V lost 0 bases, and 10 bases had no gene match. This clone came up a few times. How the authors handled the data: Amplification of reference gene primers was used by the study to estimate nucleated cell counts. TCRdb's table, derived via immunoSEQ multiplex PCR, lists solely in-frame clones and lacks some. The DNA gave D and trimming, while V, J and clone size come from that table. The table lists under 200,000 clones, around 74% of them singletons. The TCR was taken from a man in his sixties or seventies with acute or convalescent COVID-19. V gene TRBV4-2 combines with J gene TRBJ2-1; 8 nucleotides agree with TRBD1. Sample: peripheral blood. CDR3 DNA: TGTGCCAGCAGCCAAGACGGGCAGGGGGCCGCCCGTGAGCAGTTCTTC. Residues: CASSQDGQGAAREQFF.